This passage covers 12 T cell receptor beta chains from one sample sequenced in a study of blood T cell repertoires in COVID-19. Repertoires were generated with immunoSEQ multiplex PCR, while TCRdb's copy carries only in-frame clones and drops some. The table lists 210,000 or so clones, more than 75% of them singletons. Specimen: PBMCs or T cells enriched from blood (not recorded which). Receptors were obtained from a man in his thirties or forties with acute COVID-19.

This clone was observed a single time. The CDR3 sequence is CASSPPTEGGGTDTQYF. The CDR3 region has the DNA TGTGCCAGCAGCCCACCAACCGAGGGGGGGGGCACAGATACGCAGTATTTT. V is TRBV9 and J is TRBJ2-3; D is possibly TRBD2 (7 bases). Germline V gene data show CDR1 as SGDLS and CDR2 as YYNGEE. CDR3 length: 17 amino acids. V shed 4 bases and J shed 1 base, with 19 bases lying between them.

This clone has just one count. The chain links TRBV6-5 to TRBJ2-2; D gene unclear. This CDR3 region has 13 residues. Trimming removed 7 bases at V and 7 bases at J, with 13 bases between. Germline V CDR1 and CDR2: MNHEY, SVGAGI. The CDR3 loop reads CASTPGLRGELFF. The CDR3 nucleotides read TGTGCCAGCACCCCTGGCCTCCGCGGGGAGCTGTTTTTT.

This clone was observed a few times. The chain combines TRBV3-1 (or the pseudogene TRBV3-2) with TRBJ2-1; TRBD2 matches at 10 bases. With V trimmed by 0 bases and J by 7 bases, 3 bases remained unmatched. The CDR3 loop spans 15 amino acids. Germline V gene sequence: CDR1 LGHDT, CDR2 YNNKEL (reference sequence). The CDR3 reads CASSQEAGGRNEQFF. CDR3 nucleotide sequence: TGTGCCAGCAGCCAAGAAGCGGGGGGGCGGAATGAGCAGTTCTTC.

CDR3 nucleotide sequence: TGTGCCAGCAGCCCCGACAGGAGGACCATGAACACTGAAGCTTTCTTT. Amino acid sequence: CASSPDRRTMNTEAFF. The V and J genes are TRBV5-5 and TRBJ1-1; tentatively, D is TRBD1 (6 bases). The CDR3 is made up of 16 amino acids. The V gene lost 4 bases and the J gene lost 0 bases, with 16 bases spanning the gap. The germline CDR1 and CDR2 sequences are SGHKS and YYEKEE (reference sequence). The complete variable domain, with remaining parts taken from reference TRBV5-5 and TRBJ1-1, reads DAGVTQSPTHLIKTRGQQVTLRCSPISGHKSVSWYQQVLGQGPQFIFQYYEKEERGRGNFPDRFSARQFPNYSSELNVNALLLGDSALYLCASSPDRRTMNTEAFFGQGTRLTVV.

Here the CDR3 DNA reads TGTGCCAGCAGTGCCCCGGGACAGGGGGCTGAAAAACTGTTTTTT. Encoded protein: CASSAPGQGAEKLFF. The chain is built from TRBV6-1 and TRBJ1-4, with 12 bases matching TRBD1. The CDR3 runs to 15 residues. The germline gives CDR1 MNHNS, CDR2 SASEGT. The V gene end was trimmed by 4 bases and the J gene end by 7 bases; junction bases not matched to a gene: 4.

The rearrangement uses TRBV7-3 and TRBJ2-3; 8 positions match TRBD2. The CDR3 spans 14 residues. In germline, CDR1 is SGHTA, CDR2 FQGTGA. Trimming cost V 4 bases and J 6 bases; bases outside gene matches: 6. The chain's CDR3 is CASSSSGGPDTQYF. As DNA, the CDR3 is TGTGCCAGCAGCTCGTCGGGGGGGCCGGATACGCAGTATTTT.

The gene calls are TRBV2 and TRBJ1-2; D is undetermined. Germline V gene lookup returns CDR1 SNHLY and CDR2 FYNNEI. This CDR3 region has 15 residues. Trimming removed 4 bases at V and 4 bases at J, with 16 bases between. The CDR3 loop is CASSVGQTSTYGYTF. The CDR3, as DNA: TGTGCCAGCAGTGTCGGGCAGACTAGTACCTATGGCTACACCTTC.

The J gene is TRBJ1-2, the V gene TRBV18; D unclear. Per the germline V gene, CDR1 is KGHSH and CDR2 is LQKENI. Trimming left V 4 bases short and J 0 bases short, with 6 bases between. The CDR3 runs 13 residues. The CDR3 DNA follows: TGTGCCAGCTCACAGCCGCCTAACTATGGCTACACCTTC. This gives the protein CASSQPPNYGYTF. Drawing the rest from reference TRBV18 and TRBJ1-2, the complete variable domain is NAGVMQNPRHLVRRRGQEARLRCSPMKGHSHVYWYRQLPEEGLKFMVYLQKENIIDESGMPKERFSAEFPKEGPSILRIQQVVRGDSAAYFCASSQPPNYGYTFGSGTRLTVV.

This clone was observed many times. This chain links TRBV5-1 with TRBJ2-5, with TRBD1 matching over 10 bases. V dropped 4 bases and J dropped 5; count of bases not matched to a gene: 8. CDR3 length: 15 residues. The germline V gene has CDR1 SGHRS and CDR2 YFSETQ. CDR3 bases: TGCGCCAGCAGCCTTGGGACAGGGGATCGGGAGACCCAGTACTTC. Its translation: CASSLGTGDRETQYF.

This clone came up a few times. This rearrangement joins TRBV2 to TRBJ1-2, with a possible D match to TRBD1 (5 bases). Germline V lookup: CDR1 SNHLY, CDR2 FYNNEI. The germline V and J ends were trimmed by 8 bases and 2 bases, with 9 bases remaining between them. The CDR3 runs to 12 residues. The CDR3 spells CASHRGNYGYTF. The DNA for the CDR3 is TGTGCCAGCCATCGGGGGAACTATGGCTACACCTTC.

The chain couples TRBV20-1 to TRBJ1-1; D is uncertain. CDR3 size: 11 residues. Germline values: CDR1 DFQATT, CDR2 SNEGSKA (reference sequence). Trimming took 0 bases from V and 10 from J, leaving 9 bases between them. The CDR3 nucleotides are TGCAGTGCTAGAGATGGGTCGGGAGCTTTCTTT. This codes for CSARDGSGAFF.

The chain carries TRBV4-2 and TRBJ2-5; TRBD2 agrees at 9 bases. J gave up 5 bases and V 4 bases, and 11 bases lay outside the gene matches. The CDR3 consists of 16 residues. Per germline, CDR1 LGHNA and CDR2 YNFKEQ. CDR3 protein: CASSPGGGGAFETQYF. DNA of the CDR3: TGTGCCAGCAGCCCCGGAGGCGGGGGGGCCTTTGAGACCCAGTACTTC.